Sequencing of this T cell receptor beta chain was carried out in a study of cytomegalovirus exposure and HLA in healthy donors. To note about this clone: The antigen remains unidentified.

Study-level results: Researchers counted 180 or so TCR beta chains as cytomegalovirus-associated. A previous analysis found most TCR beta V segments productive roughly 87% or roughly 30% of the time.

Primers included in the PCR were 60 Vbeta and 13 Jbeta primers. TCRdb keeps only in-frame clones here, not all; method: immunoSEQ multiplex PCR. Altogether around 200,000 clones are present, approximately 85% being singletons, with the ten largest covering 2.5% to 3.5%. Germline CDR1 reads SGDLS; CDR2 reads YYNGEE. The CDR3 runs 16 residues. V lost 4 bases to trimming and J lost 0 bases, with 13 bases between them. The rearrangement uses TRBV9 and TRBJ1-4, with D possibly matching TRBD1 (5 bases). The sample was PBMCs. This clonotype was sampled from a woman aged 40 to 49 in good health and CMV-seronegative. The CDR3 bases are TGTGCCAGCAGCCCTAGAGACAGAGCAACTAATGAAAAACTGTTTTTT. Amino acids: CASSPRDRATNEKLFF.